The text below deals with one T cell receptor (beta chain). The sample comes from a study of blood T cell repertoires in COVID-19. Sequenced by immunoSEQ multiplex PCR; TCRdb stores in-frame clones only, minus some. This repertoire shows about 250,000 clones, more than 75% found once; its top ten account for under 2%. Sequencing used peripheral blood. The sequence derives from a woman aged 55 to 70 who had recovered from COVID-19.

DNA for the CDR3: TGTGCCAGCAGCGAGGGGGGGTATCAGCCCCAGCATTTT. Its translation: CASSEGGYQPQHF. The V gene is TRBV5-6, the J gene TRBJ1-5; D is perhaps TRBD1 (6 bases). Trimming cost V 4 bases and J 5 bases, with 10 bases left between them. The length of the CDR3 is 13 residues. Per germline, CDR1 SGHDT and CDR2 YYEEEE.